These T cell receptor beta chains were read from a single sample in a study of glioma-infiltrating T cells after dendritic cell vaccination. TCRdb keeps only in-frame clones here, not all; method: immunoSEQ multiplex PCR. Of fewer than 65,000 clones listed, roughly 90% are singletons. The specimen was blood, collected after dendritic cell vaccination. Receptors were obtained from a human donor with glioblastoma. Both conserved end residues are part of each CDR3. D genes are given only for firm matches.

TRBJ2-1	TRBV4-3	TRBD2	TGCGCCAGCAGCCCCAGAAGGCTAGCGGGGGGGGATGAGCAGTTCTTC	CASSPRRLAGGDEQFF
TRBJ2-5	TRBV27	TRBD2	TGTGCCAGCGGGGGATTTTACGCGGGAGTGGAGACCCAGTACTTC	CASGGFYAGVETQYF
TRBJ1-4	TRBV9	.	TGTGCCAGCAGCGTAGTGCGCGAAGGGGATGAAAAACTGTTTTTT	CASSVVREGDEKLFF
TRBJ1-2	TRBV7-7	TRBD1	TGTGCTAGCAACCGGGACAGGAGTTTC	CASNRDRSF
TRBJ2-1	TRBV7-3	.	TGTGCCAGCAGCTTTGAGGGGGGGAATGAGCAGTTCTTC	CASSFEGGNEQFF
TRBJ2-7	TRBV27	.	TGTGCCAGCGCCGTTTGGGCGAGCTCCTACGAGCAGTACTTC	CASAVWASSYEQYF
TRBJ2-5	TRBV5-3	TRBD1	TGTGCCAGAAGCTTGGACAGGGGAGAGACCCAGTACTTC	CARSLDRGETQYF
TRBJ2-3	TRBV30	TRBD2	TGTGCCTGGACCAGCGGGAGGGCCACAGATACGCAGTATTTT	CAWTSGRATDTQYF
TRBJ2-1	TRBV7-8	TRBD2	TGTGCCAGCAGCTCAAGGAGGGGACTAGCGGGAGTTTTATCCTACAATGAGCAGTTCTTC	CASSSRRGLAGVLSYNEQFF
TRBJ1-1	TRBV7-9	.	TGTGCCACCTCGCGGGGGAGTTACACTGAAGCTTTCTTT	CATSRGSYTEAFF
TRBJ1-2	TRBV6-5	.	TGTGCCAGCAGTTGGGAGGGCAGCTCCAACTATGGCTACACCTTC	CASSWEGSSNYGYTF